The 12 T cell receptor beta chains below come from one sample, sequenced in a study of blood T cell repertoires in COVID-19. This table comes from immunoSEQ multiplex PCR, and its TCRdb copy is limited to in-frame clones, with some not included. The sample carries a few hundred thousand clones, 86% recorded once. The sequencing input was peripheral blood. The source is a man aged 35 to 55 who had recovered from COVID-19.

J is TRBJ2-2 and V is TRBV23-1, with TRBD2 matching 10 bases. TRBV23-1 is flagged as an ORF with uncertain function. The CDR3 totals 14 residues. V lost 11 bases to trimming and J lost 0 bases; unmatched junction nucleotides: 3. The CDR3 bases are TGCGCCCGGACTAGCGGCGCGAACACCGGGGAGCTGTTTTTT. This gives the protein CARTSGANTGELFF.

In nucleotides, the CDR3 is TGCGCCAGCAGATTTGGGACAGGGCCCTACGAGCAGTACTTC. Its translation is CASRFGTGPYEQYF. The chain joins TRBV5-1 to TRBJ2-7; 9 bases agree with TRBD1. With 5 bases clipped from V and 2 bases from J, the junction kept 5 bases outside the gene matches. The CDR3 consists of 14 residues. Germline values: CDR1 SGHRS, CDR2 YFSETQ.

The gene calls are TRBV5-5 and TRBJ1-6; D remains ambiguous. This CDR3 has 13 residues. In germline, CDR1 is SGHKS, CDR2 YYEKEE (reference sequence). Trimming removed 0 bases at V and 9 bases at J, with 7 bases between. This CDR3 is CASSLGVVSPLHF. The CDR3 region has the DNA TGTGCCAGCAGCTTGGGAGTTGTTTCACCCCTCCACTTT.

This clone was detected only a few times. V usage is TRBV12-3 or TRBV12-4 and J usage is TRBJ1-1; possible D gene TRBD1, 6 bases. V was pared by 4 bases and J by 6 bases, with 12 bases between. The CDR3 sequence is 13 residues long. Written as DNA, the CDR3 is TGTGCCAGCAGTTCACAGGGTTATCCTGAAGCTTTCTTT. As protein: CASSSQGYPEAFF.

In nucleotides, the CDR3 is TGTGCCAGCAGTTTATCGAGCGGGAGTCGAAATGAGCAGTTCTTC. Protein sequence: CASSLSSGSRNEQFF. The chain joins TRBV27 to TRBJ2-1; 8 bases match TRBD2. Germline CDR1 and CDR2: MNHEY and SMNVEV (reference sequence). The trim removed 0 bases at V and 7 bases at J, leaving 5 bases unmatched. The CDR3 covers 15 residues.

This sequence joins TRBV3-1 (or the pseudogene TRBV3-2) and TRBJ2-1; D remains unclear. The CDR3 length is 13 residues. Per the germline V gene, CDR1 is LGHDT and CDR2 is YNNKEL (reference sequence). V lost 0 bases, J lost 12 bases, and 12 bases lay in between. This CDR3 is CASSQDLVIGQFF. The CDR3 coding sequence is TGTGCCAGCAGCCAAGATTTAGTTATTGGGCAGTTCTTC.

The CDR3 coding sequence is TGTGCTAGTGGTTTGGGCAGGGCAGACTATGGCTACACCTTC. It codes for CASGLGRADYGYTF. The rearrangement links TRBV12-5 to TRBJ1-2, with D perhaps TRBD1 (5 bases). V lost 1 base and J 3 bases, leaving 9 bases between the germline ends. From germline, CDR1 is LGHNT and CDR2 FRNRAP. This CDR3 has 14 amino acids.

V usage is TRBV27 and J usage is TRBJ2-5, with D possibly being TRBD2 (5 bases). The CDR3 contains 14 residues. Germline V gene data show CDR1 as MNHEY and CDR2 as SMNVEV (reference sequence). Trimming pared 0 bases from V and 3 bases from J, leaving 8 bases between. The CDR3, as DNA: TGTGCCAGCAGTTTATCCCGGGGAAAAGAGACCCAGTACTTC. Translating it yields CASSLSRGKETQYF.

This chain uses TRBV11-2 with TRBJ1-4; 9 positions agree with TRBD1. CDR3 size: 15 residues. After removal of 6 bases from V and 6 bases from J, the junction contained 8 bases not matched to a gene. Germline V gives CDR1 SGHAT, CDR2 FQNNGV. The CDR3 DNA reads TGTGCCAGCAGTCGCCCGGGACAGGGTTATGAAAAACTGTTTTTT. As protein: CASSRPGQGYEKLFF.

The rearrangement joins TRBV3-1 (or the pseudogene TRBV3-2) to TRBJ2-7, with D perhaps TRBD1 (6 bases). The V and J ends lost 1 base and 8 bases respectively, with 12 bases between them. In germline, CDR1 is LGHDT, CDR2 YNNKEL (reference sequence). The CDR3 is made up of 13 amino acids. The CDR3 protein is CASSQVSGAQQYF. The CDR3 bases are TGTGCCAGCAGCCAAGTTTCAGGGGCGCAGCAGTACTTC.

The rearrangement uses TRBV27 and TRBJ1-2; the D gene is possibly TRBD1 (6 bases). V was cut by 6 bases and J by 6 bases, with 20 bases left in between. The length of the CDR3 is 15 residues. Looked up from germline, CDR1 is MNHEY and CDR2 is SMNVEV (reference sequence). CDR3 sequence (DNA): TGTGCCAGCAGCCTGGAGGTCAGGGGATCTCATGGCTACACCTTC. Translated, it gives CASSLEVRGSHGYTF.

This rearrangement joins TRBV18 to TRBJ1-5; D remains unclear. Germline V CDR1 and CDR2: KGHSH, LQKENI. The CDR3 is made up of 14 amino acids. V was pared by 3 bases and J by 6 bases, with 12 bases between. The CDR3 DNA reads as TGTGCCAGCTCACCTGGCGGGGTCACTCAGCCCCAGCATTTT. This sequence encodes CASSPGGVTQPQHF.